This T cell receptor beta chain originates from a study of T cell responses to AZD1222 COVID-19 vaccine. Across the whole study: Second-dose recipients at about 4 or about 12 weeks were treated as one pooled group.

The sample holds one count of this clone. Its antigen is still unknown. Study outcomes and limitations: Donors, mostly white British, included more females; clonal diversity was possibly underestimated. In the spike-specific TCR repertoire, nearly half reportedly target unmutated variant regions.

Sequencing was performed with immunoSEQ multiplex PCR; in TCRdb, only in-frame clones are kept and a portion is missing. The profile shows 65,000 to 90,000 clones, roughly nine tenths of them singletons. This specimen was peripheral blood, taken on day 0 of AZD1222 vaccination. This clonotype was sampled from an adult in good health.

The CDR3 is CASSVLTSGLSSYEQYF. DNA of the CDR3: TGTGCCAGCAGCGTTTTAACTAGCGGATTGAGCTCCTACGAGCAGTACTTC. V is TRBV9 and J is TRBJ2-7; 8 nucleotides agree with TRBD2. After removal of 2 bases from V and 0 bases from J, the junction contained 10 bases not matched to a gene. The germline gives CDR1 SGDLS, CDR2 YYNGEE. CDR3 length: 17 residues.